Each of the 30 T cell receptor beta chains below was sequenced from the same sample in a study of graft-versus-host responses after intestinal transplantation. Clones were read by immunoSEQ multiplex PCR, and TCRdb kept only the in-frame ones, dropping some. This table holds 85,000 to 130,000 clones, approximately 84% found once. The antigens for these receptors are not known. Material: unstimulated CD4+ T cells sorted from spleen or lymph node cells, obtained before intestinal transplant. The receptors stem from a human donor who received an intestinal transplant.

V usage is TRBV21-1 and J usage is TRBJ2-7. TRBV21-1 is classified as a pseudogene. The CDR3 covers 15 residues. The CDR3 reads CASSNGTVVSYEQYF. The DNA for the CDR3 is TGTGCCAGCAGCAACGGGACCGTCGTCTCCTACGAGCAGTACTTC.

The rearrangement joins TRBV2 to TRBJ2-7; 7 positions agree with TRBD1. The V and J ends lost 8 bases and 1 base, in that order; junction bases with no gene match: 2. There are 12 residues in the CDR3. The germline V gene has CDR1 SNHLY and CDR2 FYNNEI. For the CDR3, the DNA is TGTGCCAGCGGGGGACAGTCCTACGAGCAGTACTTC. As protein: CASGGQSYEQYF. Using reference TRBV2 and TRBJ2-7 for the parts outside the CDR3, the full variable domain is EPEVTQTPSHQVTQMGQEVILRCVPISNHLYFYWYRQILGQKVEFLVSFYNNEISEKSEIFDDQFSVERPDGSNFTLKIRSTKLEDSAMYFCASGGQSYEQYFGPGTRLTVT.

CDR3 coding DNA: TGTGCCAGCAGCTTAGCTCGACAGGGGGATGGGACCCAGTACTTC. Translated: CASSLARQGDGTQYF. The chain links TRBV11-2 to TRBJ2-5; TRBD1 aligns across 9 bases. This CDR3 contains 15 residues. CDR1 and CDR2 from the germline V gene are SGHAT and FQNNGV. Losses at the gene ends were 1 base for V and 7 bases for J; bases not matched to a gene: 7. Full variable domain (outside the CDR3, taken from reference TRBV11-2 and TRBJ2-5): EAGVAQSPRYKIIEKRQSVAFWCNPISGHATLYWYQQILGQGPKLLIQFQNNGVVDDSQLPKDRFSAERLKGVDSTLKIQPAKLEDSAVYLCASSLARQGDGTQYFGPGTRLLVL.

The chain employs TRBV6-5 and TRBJ1-5; D unresolved. Trimming took off 0 bases at V and 7 bases at J, with 7 bases between the two ends. This CDR3 contains 13 residues. From germline, CDR1 is MNHEY and CDR2 SVGAGI. The CDR3 region has the DNA TGTGCCAGCAGTTACTCGAGCGGCCAGCCCCAGCATTTT. It specifies CASSYSSGQPQHF.

V is TRBV5-1 and J is TRBJ2-1; 11 bases are shared with TRBD1. Germline CDR1 SGHRS, CDR2 YFSETQ. This CDR3 region has 14 residues. V lost 6 bases and J lost 8; bases outside the gene matches: 7. In DNA, the CDR3 is TGCGCCAGCACCGGGACAGGGGGTCGCGATGAGCAGTTCTTC. It specifies CASTGTGGRDEQFF.

The rearrangement joins TRBV29-1 to TRBJ2-5; possibly TRBD1 for D (5 bases). CDR1 SQVTM and CDR2 ANQGSEA come from the germline V gene. Trimming took off 5 bases at V and 2 bases at J, with 6 bases between the two ends. The CDR3 runs to 11 residues. This CDR3 is CSVRQQETQYF. CDR3 DNA sequence: TGCAGCGTTAGACAGCAAGAGACCCAGTACTTC. The complete variable domain, with remaining parts taken from reference TRBV29-1 and TRBJ2-5, reads SAVISQKPSRDICQRGTSLTIQCQVDSQVTMMFWYRQQPGQSLTLIATANQGSEATYESGFVIDKFPISRPNLTFSTLTVSNMSPEDSSIYLCSVRQQETQYFGPGTRLLVL.

This clone showed up just once. This chain joins TRBV19 and TRBJ2-3; D ambiguous. V was pared by 6 bases and J by 0 bases, with 7 bases between. The CDR3 covers 13 residues. Germline V lookup: CDR1 LNHDA, CDR2 SQIVND (reference sequence). The chain's CDR3 is CASRKLSTDTQYF. Here the CDR3 DNA reads TGTGCCAGTAGGAAACTCAGCACAGATACGCAGTATTTT.

This chain connects TRBV9 to TRBJ1-1; TRBD1 is a possible D gene (6 bases). The V end was cut by 2 bases, the J end by 2 bases, with 10 bases between. CDR3 length: 14 amino acids. Germline V CDR1 and CDR2: SGDLS, YYNGEE. The CDR3 spells CASSVGGANTEAFF. The CDR3 region has the DNA TGTGCCAGCAGCGTCGGGGGGGCAAACACTGAAGCTTTCTTT. The whole variable domain, filled in from reference TRBV9 and TRBJ1-1, reads DSGVTQTPKHLITATGQRVTLRCSPRSGDLSVYWYQQSLDQGLQFLIQYYNGEERAKGNILERFSAQQFPDLHSELNLSSLELGDSALYFCASSVGGANTEAFFGQGTRLTVV.

V usage is TRBV5-1 and J usage is TRBJ2-7; TRBD2 aligns across 11 bases. CDR1 and CDR2 (germline): SGHRS, YFSETQ. The V segment lost 0 bases and the J segment 4 bases; nucleotides outside the gene matches: 3. The CDR3 consists of 15 residues. The CDR3 here is CASSLEGTSGYEQYF. CDR3 coding DNA: TGCGCCAGCAGCTTGGAAGGGACTAGCGGTTACGAGCAGTACTTC.

V and J are TRBV29-1 and TRBJ2-1, with 10 bases fitting TRBD2. The CDR3 runs 14 residues. Germline trimming cut 2 bases from V and 7 bases from J; bases unmatched to any gene: 5. Germline loops: CDR1 SQVTM, CDR2 ANQGSEA. CDR3 DNA: TGCAGCGTTGAACGGCTAGCGGGAGTTAATGAGCAGTTCTTC. This gives the protein CSVERLAGVNEQFF.

The rearrangement links TRBV12-1 to TRBJ2-1; TRBD1 reflects the table's D call only, with no check against the DNA. TRBV12-1 is reported as a pseudogene. The CDR3 has 14 residues. The chain's CDR3 is CASAGESCGNEQFF. CDR3 coding DNA: TGTGCCAGCGCAGGGGAGTCATGTGGAAATGAGCAGTTCTTC.

The chain employs TRBV9 and TRBJ2-7; 8 bases align to TRBD2. The V segment lost 0 bases and the J segment 0 bases; nucleotides outside the gene matches: 2. The CDR3 has 15 amino acids. Germline CDR1 SGDLS, CDR2 YYNGEE. The CDR3 is CASSVDGTSSYEQYF. CDR3 in DNA: TGTGCCAGCAGCGTAGATGGGACTAGCTCCTACGAGCAGTACTTC.

The chain links TRBV5-4 to TRBJ1-6; 9 bases are shared with TRBD1. Trimming removed 4 bases from V and 10 bases from J; junction bases left unmatched: 9. This CDR3 has 15 residues. Germline V CDR1 and CDR2: SGHNT, YYREEE (reference sequence). CDR3 nucleotide sequence: TGTGCCAGCAGCGCGGTCGGGACAGGGCGCTCACCCCTCCACTTT. This sequence encodes CASSAVGTGRSPLHF.

The chain's CDR3 is CASSYSRGNQPQHF. CDR3 DNA: TGTGCCAGCAGTTACTCGAGAGGAAATCAGCCCCAGCATTTT. The chain combines TRBV6-6 with TRBJ1-5; D unclear. The V end lost 0 bases, the J end lost 4 bases, and 7 bases lay between the germline ends. CDR1 MNHNY and CDR2 SVGAGI come from the germline V gene (reference sequence). The CDR3 sequence is 14 residues long.

The chain joins TRBV18 to TRBJ2-5; the match to TRBD1 covers 11 bases. Germline V gene lookup returns CDR1 KGHSH and CDR2 LQKENI. The CDR3 runs 14 residues. The V gene end was trimmed by 3 bases and the J gene end by 4 bases; junction bases not matched to a gene: 1. CDR3 coding DNA: TGTGCCAGCTCACCGGGACAGGGGGTAGAGACCCAGTACTTC. It codes for CASSPGQGVETQYF.

The chain is built from TRBV5-4 and TRBJ2-5, with a possible D match to TRBD2 (5 bases). The V end was cut by 4 bases, the J end by 5 bases, with 18 bases between. This CDR3 is 15 amino acids long. Germline CDR1 is SGHNT and CDR2 is YYREEE (reference sequence). The CDR3 reads CASSAAPLASETQYF. The CDR3 DNA sequence: TGTGCCAGCAGCGCCGCGCCTTTAGCGAGTGAGACCCAGTACTTC.

This clone was picked up a small number of times. One end of the junction does not line up with germline, which may come from a read error. This sample also contains other DNA sequences that code for the same CDR3. V gene TRBV7-3 combines with J gene TRBJ1-1; D gene uncertain. CDR1 and CDR2 from the germline V gene are SGHTA and FQGTGA. The CDR3 totals 13 residues. The CDR3 loop reads CASSLTWNTEAFF. The CDR3 DNA reads as TGTGCCAGCAGCCTAACGTGGAACACTGAAGCTTTCTTT.

V and J are TRBV7-6 and TRBJ1-2; 9 bases are shared with TRBD1. Germline V gives CDR1 SGHVS, CDR2 FNYEAQ. The CDR3 has 12 residues. The junction had 2 bases not matched to a gene; V was cut back by 5 bases and J by 7 bases. Here the CDR3 reads CASSPQGAGYTF. The CDR3 DNA reads TGTGCCAGCAGCCCACAGGGGGCTGGCTACACCTTC.

The chain uses TRBV30 and TRBJ1-4, with D perhaps TRBD1 (5 bases). Between the trimmed V and J ends, which lost 4 bases and 5 bases, there was a span of 14 bases. Germline CDR1 is GTSNPN and CDR2 is SVGIG (reference sequence). The length of the CDR3 is 14 residues. The CDR3 DNA reads TGTGCCTGGACTGGGGGACGGGGCAATGAAAAACTGTTTTTT. Protein sequence: CAWTGGRGNEKLFF.

The chain joins TRBV11-2 to TRBJ1-2, with a weak D call TRBD1 (5 bases). CDR3 length equals 14 residues. Trimming left V 2 bases short and J 5 bases short, with 12 bases between. Germline CDR1 reads SGHAT; CDR2 reads FQNNGV. The CDR3 DNA reads TGTGCCAGCAGCTTAAATTACAGGCTTTATGGCTACACCTTC. Amino acids: CASSLNYRLYGYTF. The whole variable domain, remainder taken from reference TRBV11-2 and TRBJ1-2, is EAGVAQSPRYKIIEKRQSVAFWCNPISGHATLYWYQQILGQGPKLLIQFQNNGVVDDSQLPKDRFSAERLKGVDSTLKIQPAKLEDSAVYLCASSLNYRLYGYTFGSGTRLTVV.

The rearrangement uses TRBV7-9 and TRBJ2-6, with D perhaps TRBD1 (6 bases). V lost 4 bases and J 2 bases, leaving 15 bases between the germline ends. CDR1 is SEHNR and CDR2 is FQNEAQ in the germline V gene (reference sequence). The CDR3 has 17 residues. For the CDR3, the DNA is TGTGCCAGCAGCTCGACAGGTTTAGGACCTGGGGCCAACGTCCTGACTTTC. Its translation: CASSSTGLGPGANVLTF.

This rearrangement joins TRBV4-1 to TRBJ1-5; weak D call: TRBD1 (5 bases). Germline CDR1 MGHRA, CDR2 YSYEKL. V lost 1 base and J lost 6, with 13 bases in between. The CDR3 contains 15 residues. For the CDR3, the DNA is TGCGCCAGCAGCCAAGGAGAGGGGAGGATTCAGCCCCAGCATTTT. Translated: CASSQGEGRIQPQHF.

This chain connects TRBV5-1 to TRBJ2-2; 8 bases are a match to TRBD2. CDR3 length: 15 residues. Germline CDR1 is SGHRS and CDR2 is YFSETQ. V lost 4 bases, J lost 0 bases, and 2 bases stayed unmatched. CDR3 sequence: CASSTLAANTGELFF. The CDR3 region has the DNA TGCGCCAGCAGCACACTAGCGGCGAACACCGGGGAGCTGTTTTTT.

This chain connects TRBV9 to TRBJ2-1; the match to TRBD1 covers 7 bases. With V trimmed by 3 bases and J by 4 bases, 4 bases remained unmatched. The CDR3 sequence is 14 residues long. Germline V lookup: CDR1 SGDLS, CDR2 YYNGEE. DNA for the CDR3: TGTGCCAGCAGCGGTGGGGACAGTTACAATGAGCAGTTCTTC. Residues: CASSGGDSYNEQFF. Combining the CDR3 with reference TRBV9 and TRBJ2-1 gives the whole variable domain DSGVTQTPKHLITATGQRVTLRCSPRSGDLSVYWYQQSLDQGLQFLIQYYNGEERAKGNILERFSAQQFPDLHSELNLSSLELGDSALYFCASSGGDSYNEQFFGPGTRLTVL.

This rearrangement joins TRBV28 to TRBJ2-5; TRBD1 is a possible D gene (6 bases). V lost 4 bases to trimming and J lost 5 bases, with 14 bases between them. CDR3 length: 14 residues. From germline, CDR1 is MDHEN and CDR2 SYDVKM. The CDR3 nucleotides read TGTGCCAGCAGTTCGGGACAAGCAATGGAGACCCAGTACTTC. Protein sequence: CASSSGQAMETQYF.

About this clone itself: One end of the junction does not line up with germline, which may come from a read error. Other nucleotide sequences from this sample produce the same CDR3. The V and J genes are TRBV4-1 and TRBJ2-2; 8 bases are shared with TRBD2. This CDR3 contains 18 residues. In germline, CDR1 is MGHRA, CDR2 YSYEKL. For the CDR3, the DNA is TGCGCCAGCAGCCAAGAGGGTCTGGCGGGGGGAAGGACCGGGGAGTTGTTTTTT. Protein sequence: CASSQEGLAGGRTGELFF.

This chain uses TRBV10-3 with TRBJ2-4; 9 nucleotides match TRBD2. From germline, CDR1 is ENHRY and CDR2 SYGVKD. The ends lost 0 bases at V and 0 bases at J; junction bases unmatched: 9. CDR3 size: 19 residues. The CDR3 here is CAISESRTLLAGAKNIQYF. CDR3 DNA sequence: TGTGCCATCAGTGAGTCAAGGACCTTACTAGCGGGAGCCAAAAACATTCAGTACTTC.

The CDR3 nucleotides read TGTGCCAGTACCTGGGGGGCCGGGGAGCTGTTTTTT. This sequence encodes CASTWGAGELFF. The chain combines TRBV6-1 with TRBJ2-2; TRBD2 might be the D (6 bases). From germline, CDR1 is MNHNS and CDR2 SASEGT. The CDR3 loop spans 12 amino acids. V lost 9 bases and J lost 6, with 11 bases in between.

This chain uses TRBV5-1 with TRBJ2-7; perhaps TRBD1 as D (6 bases). CDR3 length: 12 amino acids. The V end lost 0 bases, the J end lost 5 bases, and 6 bases lay between the germline ends. From germline, CDR1 is SGHRS and CDR2 YFSETQ. CDR3 in amino acids: CASSLDRDEQYF. The DNA for the CDR3 is TGCGCCAGCAGCTTGGACAGGGACGAGCAGTACTTC.

Concerning this clone: The junction shows a germline mismatch at one end, possibly a read error. This chain joins TRBV2 and TRBJ1-3, with 9 bases lining up with TRBD1. Germline CDR1 and CDR2: SNHLY and FYNNEI. This CDR3 region has 14 residues. Written as DNA, the CDR3 is TGTGTCAGCAGTCTCACAGGGGGCGGAAACACCATATATTTT. Its protein is CVSSLTGGGNTIYF.